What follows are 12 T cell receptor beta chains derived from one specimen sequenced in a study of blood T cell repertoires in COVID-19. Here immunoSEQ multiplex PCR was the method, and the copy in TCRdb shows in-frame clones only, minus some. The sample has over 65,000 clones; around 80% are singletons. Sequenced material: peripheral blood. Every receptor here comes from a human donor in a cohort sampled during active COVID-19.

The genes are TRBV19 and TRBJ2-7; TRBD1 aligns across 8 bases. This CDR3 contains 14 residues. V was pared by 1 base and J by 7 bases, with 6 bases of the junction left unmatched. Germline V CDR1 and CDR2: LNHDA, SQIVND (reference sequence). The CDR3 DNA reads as TGTGCCAGTAGTATAGCAGGGGGCCAAGTTGAGCAGTACTTC. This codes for CASSIAGGQVEQYF.

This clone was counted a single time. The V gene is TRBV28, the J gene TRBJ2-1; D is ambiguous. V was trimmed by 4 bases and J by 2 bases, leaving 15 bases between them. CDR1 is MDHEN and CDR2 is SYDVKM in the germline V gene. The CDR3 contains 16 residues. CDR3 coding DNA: TGTGCCAGCAGTTCCCTGGTTGGGCTCCCCTACAATGAGCAGTTCTTC. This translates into CASSSLVGLPYNEQFF. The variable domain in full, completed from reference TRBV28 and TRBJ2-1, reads DVKVTQSSRYLVKRTGEKVFLECVQDMDHENMFWYRQDPGLGLRLIYFSYDVKMKEKGDIPEGYSVSREKKERFSLILESASTNQTSMYLCASSSLVGLPYNEQFFGPGTRLTVL.

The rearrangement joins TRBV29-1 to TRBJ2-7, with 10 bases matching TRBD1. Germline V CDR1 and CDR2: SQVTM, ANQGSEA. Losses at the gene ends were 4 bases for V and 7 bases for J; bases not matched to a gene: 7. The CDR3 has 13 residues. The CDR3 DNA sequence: TGCAGCGTTGGTACGGACAGGGGGTGGGAGCAGTACTTC. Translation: CSVGTDRGWEQYF.

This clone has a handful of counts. Here the CDR3 reads CASSLDPSGAGGYTF. CDR3 coding DNA: TGTGCCAGCAGCTTAGACCCCTCGGGAGCGGGGGGCTACACCTTC. The V gene is TRBV7-2, the J gene TRBJ1-2, with D unresolved. CDR3 length: 15 residues. V was trimmed by 1 base and J by 8 bases, leaving 17 bases between them. The germline gives CDR1 SGHTA, CDR2 FQGNSA.

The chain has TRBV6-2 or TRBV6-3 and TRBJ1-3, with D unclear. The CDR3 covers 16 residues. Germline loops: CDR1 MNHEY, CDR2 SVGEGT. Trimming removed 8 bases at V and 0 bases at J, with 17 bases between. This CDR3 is CASGSRWESSGNTIYF. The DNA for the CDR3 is TGTGCCAGCGGTTCTAGGTGGGAGAGCTCTGGAAACACCATATATTTT.

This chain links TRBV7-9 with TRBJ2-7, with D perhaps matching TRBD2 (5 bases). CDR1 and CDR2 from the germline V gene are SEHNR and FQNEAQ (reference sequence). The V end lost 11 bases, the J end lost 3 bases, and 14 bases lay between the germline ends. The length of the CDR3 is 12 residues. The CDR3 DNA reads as TGTGCCGCCAGCGGTTCCGACTACGAGCAGTACTTC. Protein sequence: CAASGSDYEQYF.

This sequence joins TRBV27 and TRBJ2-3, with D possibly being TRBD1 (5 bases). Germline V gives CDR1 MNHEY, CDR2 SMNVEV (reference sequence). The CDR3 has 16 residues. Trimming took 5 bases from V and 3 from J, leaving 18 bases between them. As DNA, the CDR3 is TGTGCCAGCAGTCCAAGCTTAAAGGGGTCAACAGATACGCAGTATTTT. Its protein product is CASSPSLKGSTDTQYF.

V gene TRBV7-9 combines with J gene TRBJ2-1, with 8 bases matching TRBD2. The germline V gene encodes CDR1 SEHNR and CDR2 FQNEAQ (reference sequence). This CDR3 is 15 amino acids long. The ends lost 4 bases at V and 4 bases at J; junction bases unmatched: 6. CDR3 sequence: CASSSGLEVYNEQFF. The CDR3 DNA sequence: TGTGCCAGCAGCTCGGGACTAGAGGTTTACAATGAGCAGTTCTTC.

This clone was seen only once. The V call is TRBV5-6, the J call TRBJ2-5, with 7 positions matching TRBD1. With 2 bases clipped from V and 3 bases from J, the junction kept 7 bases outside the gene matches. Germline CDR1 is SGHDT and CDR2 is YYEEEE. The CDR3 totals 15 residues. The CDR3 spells CASSLLQGPKETQYF. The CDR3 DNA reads TGTGCCAGCAGCTTATTACAGGGGCCAAAAGAGACCCAGTACTTC.

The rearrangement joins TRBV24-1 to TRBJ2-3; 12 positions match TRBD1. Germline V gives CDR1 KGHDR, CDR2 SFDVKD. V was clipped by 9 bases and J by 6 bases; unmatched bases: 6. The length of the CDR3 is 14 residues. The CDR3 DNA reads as TGTGCCACCGCCGGGACAGGGGGCTCGGATACGCAGTATTTT. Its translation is CATAGTGGSDTQYF.

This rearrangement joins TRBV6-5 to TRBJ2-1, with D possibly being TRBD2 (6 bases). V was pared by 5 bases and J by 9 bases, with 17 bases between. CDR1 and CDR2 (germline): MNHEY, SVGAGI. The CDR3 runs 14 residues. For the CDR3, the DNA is TGTGCCAGCAGTCCAGACCCCGGGGGTGGTGAGCAGTTCTTC. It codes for CASSPDPGGGEQFF.

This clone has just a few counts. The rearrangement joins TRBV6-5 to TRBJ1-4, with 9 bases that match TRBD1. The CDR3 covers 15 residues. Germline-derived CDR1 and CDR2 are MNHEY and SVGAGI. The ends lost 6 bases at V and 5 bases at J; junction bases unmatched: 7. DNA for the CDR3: TGTGCCAGCAGGGCAGCCGGGACAGGGAATGAAAAACTGTTTTTT. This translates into CASRAAGTGNEKLFF.